The 22 T cell receptor beta chains presented below share a single source sample, sequenced in a study of Ad26.COV2.S vaccination and SARS-CoV-2 variants. As for treatment: some 20 received Ad26.COV2.S at low or high dose, single or two shots; 5 received placebo; per-sample allocation not given. Collection of the samples took place on day 63 after the first injection of vaccine or placebo. Sequenced by immunoSEQ multiplex PCR; TCRdb stores in-frame clones only, minus some. The sample carries 300,000 to 400,000 clones, 86% recorded once. The sample was peripheral blood, taken in a trial of Ad26.COV2.S vaccine versus placebo. These receptors were collected from a person aged 18 to 59 who received the Ad26.COV2.S COVID-19 vaccine or a placebo.

The genes are TRBV3-1 (or the pseudogene TRBV3-2) and TRBJ2-7, with TRBD1 as a possible D gene (5 bases). Trimming took off 2 bases at V and 7 bases at J, with 24 bases between the two ends. The CDR3 runs 17 residues. Germline V lookup: CDR1 LGHDT, CDR2 YNNKEL (reference sequence). The CDR3 region is CASSQPRWSRAVREQYF. CDR3 DNA sequence: TGTGCCAGCAGCCAACCAAGATGGAGCAGGGCTGTTAGGGAGCAGTACTTC.

The V and J genes are TRBV29-1 and TRBJ2-2, with 10 bases aligning to TRBD2. Germline CDR1 SQVTM, CDR2 ANQGSEA. V shed 2 bases, J shed 4 bases, and the junction held 1 base outside the gene matches. The CDR3 runs 14 residues. CDR3 sequence (DNA): TGCAGCGTTGAATGGACTAGCGGCACCGGGGAGCTGTTTTTT. It is translated as CSVEWTSGTGELFF.

This chain uses TRBV11-2 with TRBJ2-3; unclear D gene. Germline CDR1 and CDR2: SGHAT and FQNNGV. V lost 1 base to trimming and J lost 0 bases, with 8 bases between them. This CDR3 has 15 residues. The CDR3 spells CASSLGLGSTDTQYF. The CDR3 DNA follows: TGTGCCAGCAGCTTAGGTCTGGGGAGCACAGATACGCAGTATTTT.

The sample holds a few counts of this clone. The rearrangement uses TRBV14 and TRBJ2-7; 10 bases are shared with TRBD1. Trimming at V came to 3 bases and at J to 4 bases, leaving 6 bases not matched to a gene. CDR3 length: 15 amino acids. Germline loops: CDR1 SGHDN, CDR2 FVKESK. The CDR3 DNA is TGTGCCAGCAGCCATGATACGGGACAGGGGTACGAGCAGTACTTC. It codes for CASSHDTGQGYEQYF.

V and J are TRBV11-3 and TRBJ2-5; 7 bases are a match to TRBD1. Looked up from germline, CDR1 is SGHNT and CDR2 is YENEEA. V lost 5 bases and J lost 2; bases outside the gene matches: 11. This CDR3 spans 16 amino acids. The CDR3 DNA reads as TGTGCCAGCAGCGACCGCAGGGGGAGTAGGCAAGAGACCCAGTACTTC. Translated: CASSDRRGSRQETQYF.

The rearrangement links TRBV19 to TRBJ1-5, with a possible D match to TRBD1 (5 bases). The V gene lost 7 bases and the J gene lost 0 bases, with 13 bases spanning the gap. This CDR3 region has 15 residues. Germline V gene lookup returns CDR1 LNHDA and CDR2 SQIVND (reference sequence). CDR3 DNA sequence: TGTGCCAGTACCGACGGGGGTCTTAGCAATCAGCCCCAGCATTTT. It encodes CASTDGGLSNQPQHF.

The chain carries TRBV6-5 and TRBJ1-1; no firm D call. Per germline, CDR1 MNHEY and CDR2 SVGAGI. V was clipped by 6 bases and J by 4 bases, with 15 bases between them. CDR3 length equals 14 residues. CDR3 bases: TGTGCCAGCAGCCACCGGGGTTTGGGCACTGAAGCTTTCTTT. Translating it yields CASSHRGLGTEAFF.

V and J are TRBV5-4 and TRBJ1-4; D not resolved. Germline V CDR1 and CDR2: SGHNT, YYREEE (reference sequence). Trimming left V 4 bases short and J 8 bases short, with 21 bases between. The CDR3 runs to 16 residues. CDR3 in DNA: TGTGCCAGCAGCCCTGGGTCCACACCCAGACGGGAAAAACTGTTTTTT. This sequence encodes CASSPGSTPRREKLFF.

The CDR3: CASSLKGTGGLGANVLTF. The CDR3 coding sequence is TGTGCCAGCAGCTTAAAAGGGACAGGGGGCCTTGGGGCCAACGTCCTGACTTTC. The chain couples TRBV7-3 to TRBJ2-6; 12 nucleotides line up with TRBD1. Germline lookup yields CDR1 SGHTA and CDR2 FQGTGA. Trimming cost V 1 base and J 3 bases; bases outside gene matches: 4. This CDR3 region has 18 residues.

The gene calls are TRBV12-5 and TRBJ1-1, with 9 bases that match TRBD1. V lost 7 bases and J lost 7; bases outside the gene matches: 7. The CDR3 spans 13 residues. The germline V gene has CDR1 LGHNT and CDR2 FRNRAP. CDR3: CASALRTGDEAFF. In DNA form, the CDR3 reads TGTGCTAGTGCCCTCAGGACAGGGGATGAAGCTTTCTTT.

J is TRBJ1-2 and V is TRBV5-1; possible D gene TRBD1, 5 bases. Germline V CDR1 and CDR2: SGHRS, YFSETQ. The length of the CDR3 is 17 residues. V lost 6 bases, J lost 4 bases, and 25 bases lay in between. The CDR3 DNA is TGCGCCAGCACCCCTTTCGGAGGAGGGGCTATGAGCTATGGCTACACCTTC. This codes for CASTPFGGGAMSYGYTF.

The J gene is TRBJ2-1, the V gene TRBV6-2 or TRBV6-3; D remains unclear. The CDR3 sequence is 18 residues long. Germline V gene sequence: CDR1 MNHEY, CDR2 SVGEGT. Deletions cut 0 bases from V and 0 bases from J, with 15 bases between. The CDR3 nucleotides are TGTGCCAGCAGTTACTCGATTGGCGGAGCGAGCTCCTACAATGAGCAGTTCTTC. Its translation is CASSYSIGGASSYNEQFF.

This clone was seen only a few times. V usage is TRBV15 and J usage is TRBJ2-1, with TRBD2 matching 9 bases. This CDR3 contains 16 residues. V trimming: 6 bases; J trimming: 4 bases; junction bases outside the gene matches: 10. The germline V gene encodes CDR1 LNHNV and CDR2 YYDKDF (reference sequence). CDR3: CATRSPGGGGYNEQFF. The CDR3 DNA reads as TGTGCCACCAGGTCCCCAGGCGGGGGGGGATACAATGAGCAGTTCTTC.

The chain uses TRBV19 and TRBJ1-3; TRBD1 aligns across 8 bases. Germline V CDR1 and CDR2: LNHDA, SQIVND (reference sequence). The CDR3 has 15 residues. V lost 5 bases to trimming and J lost 0 bases; unmatched junction nucleotides: 3. This CDR3 is CASSGQGFSGNTIYF. The CDR3, as DNA: TGTGCCAGTAGTGGACAGGGTTTCTCTGGAAACACCATATATTTT.

The V and J genes are TRBV5-1 and TRBJ2-7; D gene ambiguous. Germline V gene lookup returns CDR1 SGHRS and CDR2 YFSETQ. The V end was cut by 4 bases, the J end by 6 bases, with 14 bases between. The CDR3 extends over 13 amino acids. The CDR3 sequence: CASSLVTAGEQYF. The CDR3, as DNA: TGCGCCAGCAGCCTGGTCACCGCCGGCGAGCAGTACTTC.

For this clone: This sample also contains other DNA sequences that code for the same CDR3. V is TRBV18 and J is TRBJ2-3; unclear D gene. The CDR3 runs to 12 residues. Germline-derived CDR1 and CDR2 are KGHSH and LQKENI. Trimming pared 3 bases from V and 1 base from J, leaving 2 bases between. Written as DNA, the CDR3 is TGTGCCAGCTCACCCCGCACAGATACGCAGTATTTT. Translated: CASSPRTDTQYF.

The V gene is TRBV5-1, the J gene TRBJ1-3; no clear D. Germline lookup yields CDR1 SGHRS and CDR2 YFSETQ. V lost 0 bases and J lost 0, with 10 bases in between. This CDR3 is 16 amino acids long. In DNA, the CDR3 is TGCGCCAGCAGCTTGGTAGGCCTCGTCTCTGGAAACACCATATATTTT. Protein product: CASSLVGLVSGNTIYF.

V is TRBV9 and J is TRBJ2-7, with D maybe TRBD1 (5 bases). CDR3 length: 13 amino acids. V was trimmed by 1 base and J by 8 bases, leaving 13 bases between them. Germline CDR1 SGDLS, CDR2 YYNGEE. Here the CDR3 reads CASSVNVDRQQYF. CDR3 DNA: TGTGCCAGCAGCGTAAATGTCGACAGACAGCAGTACTTC.

This clone was counted between two and nine times. CDR3 DNA: TGTGCCAGCAGCTTAGCGGACAGGAATAGCAATCAGCCCCAGCATTTT. Residues: CASSLADRNSNQPQHF. The J gene is TRBJ1-5, the V gene TRBV7-8; 7 bases align to TRBD1. This CDR3 is 16 amino acids long. Unmatched junction bases numbered 2, after V lost 0 bases and J lost 0 bases. The germline gives CDR1 SGHVS, CDR2 FQNEAQ.

A remark on this clone: Other DNA sequences of this sample code for an identical CDR3. The chain employs TRBV5-4 and TRBJ1-2; D possibly corresponds to TRBD1 (6 bases). Germline CDR1 reads SGHNT; CDR2 reads YYREEE (reference sequence). The V end was cut by 0 bases, the J end by 2 bases, with 8 bases between. This CDR3 has 14 residues. As DNA, the CDR3 is TGTGCCAGCAGCTTGGACAGGGCCAACTATGGCTACACCTTC. Protein: CASSLDRANYGYTF.

Here the CDR3 DNA reads TGTGCCTGGAGTGTCTCGCTAGCGGCGAAGACCCAGTACTTC. This encodes CAWSVSLAAKTQYF. V usage is TRBV30 and J usage is TRBJ2-5; 7 nucleotides match TRBD2. V was pared by 0 bases and J by 6 bases, with 7 bases of the junction left unmatched. Germline V gene sequence: CDR1 GTSNPN, CDR2 SVGIG (reference sequence). The CDR3 contains 14 residues.

The table lists this clone with a count of one. This chain uses TRBV21-1 with TRBJ1-2; TRBD1, the D gene given by the table, was not confirmed from the DNA. TRBV21-1 is a pseudogene locus. CDR3 length equals 16 residues. For the CDR3, the DNA is TGTGCCAGCAGCAACGGGGACAGCGCTTGGAACTATGGCTACACCTTC. Amino acid sequence: CASSNGDSAWNYGYTF.